These T cell receptor beta chains were read from a single sample in a study of T cell changes during pregnancy in multiple sclerosis. Generated by immunoSEQ multiplex PCR, the TCRdb table keeps only in-frame clones and is missing some. The repertoire holds 35,000 to 50,000 clones, 88% seen once, with around 1.2% in the top ten. Here the sequenced sample was CD4+ T cells from peripheral blood mononuclear cells, taken in the second trimester of pregnancy. The receptors here all came from a female donor with multiple sclerosis, enrolled in a pregnancy study. Each CDR3 is given with its conserved first and last residue. The D gene is left open where the match is weak. Size values are once, few and many counts, or a class for expanded clones, and some rows have none.

clone_size cdr3_length d_call v_call cdr3_aa
few 15 TRBD2 TRBV29-1 CSVAGLAGRTGELFF
NA 11 NA TRBV6-1 CASSQIYEQYF
NA 17 TRBD1 TRBV7-3 CASSRTGTGGAGDEQFF
NA 15 NA TRBV6-5 CASGRGFPSPNVLTF
NA 14 NA TRBV4-2 CASSHHWGDPELFF
NA 14 NA TRBV6-1 CASSERAGLETQYF
NA 15 NA TRBV5-1 CASSLPRTDRDEQYF
NA 14 NA TRBV29-1 CSVRVGRGNTEAFF
NA 14 NA TRBV27 CASSLAQPGHEQYF
NA 16 TRBD1 TRBV15 CATSRGGQGAKNIQYF
few 15 NA TRBV15 CATSRAELGNTEAFF
NA 15 TRBD2 TRBV7-2 CASSPTSASYNEQFF
NA 15 NA TRBV7-9 CASSLVKAGYNEQFF
NA 12 NA TRBV7-2 CASSPQSETQYF
NA 15 NA TRBV7-2 CASSLTRVSTDTQYF
NA 13 NA TRBV11-2 CASSLEGLGELFF
medium-sized 13 NA TRBV7-7 CASSLWQADTQYF
NA 14 NA TRBV25-1 CASSENTGNYGYTF
NA 16 TRBD2 TRBV5-8 CASSLKGTSGSETQYF
NA 13 TRBD1 TRBV2 CASTGQPLGSYTF
NA 13 TRBD2 TRBV29-1 CSAGSGRSQTQYF
NA 14 TRBD1 TRBV19 CASSIDHRGPAQYF
NA 16 TRBD1 TRBV7-9 CASSLPGTVNTDTQYF
NA 12 NA TRBV15 CATSTLNYGYTF
NA 15 NA TRBV2 CASSEIGSLKETQYF
NA 12 NA TRBV10-3 CAIRSGTQEQYF
NA 11 NA TRBV25-1 CASSDSSEQYF
NA 16 NA TRBV5-6 CASSFFISTGYNEQFF
NA 16 NA TRBV6-5 CASSSPRGNKPYEQYF
NA 14 TRBD2 TRBV9 CASSSTSGHNEQFF
NA 17 TRBD1 TRBV7-2 CASSLSGQGARLGEQFF
NA 16 TRBD1 TRBV14 CASSRTGVRTMTELFF
NA 16 NA TRBV7-9 CASSLSAGDLIQGYTF
NA 14 NA TRBV2 CASSEAEGGSGYTF
NA 16 TRBD2 TRBV6-5 CASSFRTSGRAGEQFF
many 17 NA TRBV19 CASLNRVLTRMNTEAFF
NA 15 TRBD2 TRBV7-7 CASSFGLAGKDTQYF
NA 15 TRBD1 TRBV7-8 CASSLLDRAQYEQYF
NA 14 TRBD1 TRBV2 CASSEYRGQGEQYF
NA 15 TRBD1 TRBV5-1 CASSLGTGWNQPQHF